The 27 T cell receptor beta chains below come from one sample, sequenced in a study of cytomegalovirus exposure and HLA in healthy donors (dated by TCRdb to about 2017). Receptor amplification or capture employed the immunoSEQ multiplex PCR assay. The multiplex PCR relied on a mix of 60 forward primers for TCR Vbeta segments and 13 reverse primers for TCR Jbeta segments. The clones in this table, taken by TCRdb from immuneACCESS, are in-frame only. Not every clone is retained; where verified, under half of the shortfall comes from an unresolved V gene, and the cause of the rest is unknown. In this sample the table shows around 140,000 clones, about 64% of which occur a single time. The ten largest clonotypes hold less than 3% of the sample. Sequenced material: PBMCs. The receptor set was obtained from a woman between 40 and 50 years old in good health and CMV-seronegative.

V usage is TRBV6-5 and J usage is TRBJ1-5, with TRBD1 as a possible D gene (6 bases). CDR3 length equals 13 residues. Between the trimmed V and J ends, which lost 7 bases and 3 bases, there was a span of 10 bases. CDR1 MNHEY and CDR2 SVGAGI come from the germline V gene. The CDR3 here is CASKQGSNQPQHF. The DNA of the CDR3 is TGTGCCAGCAAGCAGGGGTCCAATCAGCCCCAGCATTTT.

The V call is TRBV7-2, the J call TRBJ1-1; no clear D. This CDR3 region has 12 residues. V lost 1 base and J lost 10, with 10 bases in between. Germline loops: CDR1 SGHTA, CDR2 FQGNSA. The CDR3 DNA reads TGTGCCAGCAGCTTAGTCCGGGATTCAGCTTTCTTT. Amino acid sequence: CASSLVRDSAFF.

The V gene is TRBV6-1, the J gene TRBJ2-1; D unclear. Germline assignment: CDR1 MNHNS and CDR2 SASEGT. The CDR3 contains 12 residues. The V and J ends lost 3 bases and 6 bases respectively, with 6 bases between them. CDR3 nucleotides: TGTGCCAGCAGTGAGCGAGGCAATGAGCAGTTCTTC. It is translated as CASSERGNEQFF.

This clone was picked up a small number of times. The chain couples TRBV5-1 to TRBJ2-2; TRBD1 matches at 10 bases. Germline trimming cut 2 bases from V and 8 bases from J; bases unmatched to any gene: 9. The CDR3 consists of 16 residues. Germline V gene data show CDR1 as SGHRS and CDR2 as YFSETQ. The CDR3 spells CASSLWGQGIDGELFF. CDR3 coding DNA: TGCGCCAGCAGCTTATGGGGACAGGGGATTGATGGGGAGCTGTTTTTT. Drawing the rest from reference TRBV5-1 and TRBJ2-2, the complete variable domain is KAGVTQTPRYLIKTRGQQVTLSCSPISGHRSVSWYQQTPGQGLQFLFEYFSETQRNKGNFPGRFSGRQFSNSRSEMNVSTLELGDSALYLCASSLWGQGIDGELFFGEGSRLTVL.

This clone showed up just a few times. This chain connects TRBV27 to TRBJ1-1; D may be TRBD1 (5 bases). The CDR3 is 15 amino acids. V was clipped by 6 bases and J by 0 bases, with 14 bases between them. CDR1 and CDR2 (germline): MNHEY, SMNVEV (reference sequence). CDR3 loop: CASRPGVYMNTEAFF. CDR3 nucleotides: TGTGCCAGCAGGCCGGGGGTATACATGAACACTGAAGCTTTCTTT.

The J gene is TRBJ2-7, the V gene TRBV28, with a possible D match to TRBD2 (5 bases). The length of the CDR3 is 12 residues. V shed 5 bases and J shed 3 bases, with 8 bases lying between them. The germline V gene has CDR1 MDHEN and CDR2 SYDVKM. CDR3 sequence (DNA): TGTGCCAGCAGTCGTCGGGGCTACGAGCAGTACTTC. Translation gives CASSRRGYEQYF.

This clone appeared once. The V call is TRBV5-1, the J call TRBJ2-1; maybe TRBD2 (6 bases). CDR1 SGHRS and CDR2 YFSETQ come from the germline V gene. The CDR3 extends over 13 amino acids. V lost 4 bases, J lost 9 bases, and 14 bases lay in between. The CDR3 loop is CASSQTSHTEQFF. As DNA, the CDR3 is TGCGCCAGCAGCCAGACTAGTCATACTGAGCAGTTCTTC.

The chain is built from TRBV6-1 and TRBJ2-5, with TRBD1 matching over 8 bases. Germline V gene sequence: CDR1 MNHNS, CDR2 SASEGT. The CDR3 has 14 amino acids. After removal of 6 bases from V and 4 bases from J, the junction contained 7 bases not matched to a gene. The CDR3 sequence is CASRAGQGPETQYF. In DNA form, the CDR3 reads TGTGCCAGCAGAGCCGGACAGGGCCCAGAGACCCAGTACTTC.

This clone was seen a handful of times. The chain combines TRBV5-4 with TRBJ2-3, with 11 positions matching TRBD2. The CDR3 loop spans 14 amino acids. CDR1 and CDR2 (germline): SGHNT, YYREEE (reference sequence). Trimming took 6 bases from V and 11 from J; bases not matched to a gene: 11. The DNA of the CDR3 is TGTGCCAGCACCCTGGGGCTAGCGGGGGGTATGCAGTATTTT. It is translated as CASTLGLAGGMQYF.

The rearrangement uses TRBV5-6 and TRBJ1-6; the D gene is possibly TRBD1 (6 bases). Germline CDR1 reads SGHDT; CDR2 reads YYEEEE. Between the trimmed V and J ends, which lost 0 bases and 13 bases, there was a span of 17 bases. The CDR3 is 15 residues long. In nucleotides, the CDR3 is TGTGCCAGCAGCTTGGTAGGGACATCGGTATCCCCCCTCCACTTT. Translated, it gives CASSLVGTSVSPLHF.

V is TRBV6-5 and J is TRBJ2-5; D is unresolved. CDR1 MNHEY and CDR2 SVGAGI come from the germline V gene. The germline V and J ends were trimmed by 2 bases and 3 bases, with 13 bases remaining between them. The CDR3 runs to 15 residues. The CDR3 nucleotides read TGTGCCAGCAGTTACATGTTAGGCGGTGAAGAGACCCAGTACTTC. Residues: CASSYMLGGEETQYF.

This clone showed up just once. The V gene is TRBV7-8, the J gene TRBJ1-2; D may be TRBD1 (5 bases). Trimming pared 1 base from V and 2 bases from J, leaving 11 bases between. From germline, CDR1 is SGHVS and CDR2 FQNEAQ. This CDR3 is built from 15 residues. DNA of the CDR3: TGTGCCAGCAGCTTAGAAAGAGGACACAACTATGGCTACACCTTC. The encoded protein is CASSLERGHNYGYTF.

In its sample, this clone was seen a few times. The chain's CDR3 is CASSYPTDRDYGYTF. CDR3 in DNA: TGTGCCAGCAGTTACCCAACTGACAGGGATTATGGCTACACCTTC. The chain is built from TRBV6-6 and TRBJ1-2; 7 bases map to TRBD1. The CDR3 is 15 residues long. Germline-derived CDR1 and CDR2 are MNHNY and SVGAGI (reference sequence). Germline trimming cut 2 bases from V and 5 bases from J; bases unmatched to any gene: 8.

The chain couples TRBV6-6 to TRBJ1-1, with a possible D match to TRBD1 (6 bases). The CDR3 covers 14 residues. Germline assignment: CDR1 MNHNY and CDR2 SVGAGI (reference sequence). V lost 2 bases, J lost 1 base, and 8 bases lay in between. The CDR3 reads CASSYQGKNTEAFF. Here the CDR3 DNA reads TGTGCCAGCAGTTACCAGGGGAAGAACACTGAAGCTTTCTTT.

This clone was seen a handful of times. This CDR3 is CASSFRVGGTDTQYF. In DNA form, the CDR3 reads TGTGCCAGCAGTTTCCGGGTAGGGGGCACAGATACGCAGTATTTT. This chain links TRBV27 with TRBJ2-3; weak D call: TRBD1 (5 bases). The CDR3 has 15 amino acids. Germline CDR1 reads MNHEY; CDR2 reads SMNVEV (reference sequence). Trimming pared 3 bases from V and 1 base from J, leaving 11 bases between.

This sequence joins TRBV7-8 and TRBJ2-3; the D gene is possibly TRBD2 (6 bases). Per germline, CDR1 SGHVS and CDR2 FQNEAQ. With 6 bases removed from V and 8 bases from J, the gap between germline ends came to 21 bases. The CDR3 spans 15 residues. The CDR3 loop is CASRPLRGTQGTQYF. The CDR3 DNA reads TGTGCCAGCAGACCTCTTCGGGGGACCCAAGGTACGCAGTATTTT.

The V and J genes are TRBV2 and TRBJ2-3; D is undetermined. The germline CDR1 and CDR2 sequences are SNHLY and FYNNEI. The V end lost 2 bases, the J end lost 5 bases, and 8 bases lay between the germline ends. There are 13 residues in the CDR3. Here the CDR3 reads CASSEFVRDTQYF. The CDR3 nucleotides read TGTGCCAGCAGTGAATTTGTGCGAGATACGCAGTATTTT.

The rearrangement uses TRBV15 and TRBJ1-1, with 7 nucleotides matching TRBD1. The germline V gene has CDR1 LNHNV and CDR2 YYDKDF (reference sequence). V gave up 5 bases and J gave up 3 bases; unmatched junction bases: 12. This CDR3 has 16 amino acids. This CDR3 reads CATSLPGQQIDTEAFF. In nucleotides, the CDR3 is TGTGCCACCAGCTTACCGGGACAGCAAATTGACACTGAAGCTTTCTTT.

The chain links TRBV14 to TRBJ2-1, with a tentative D call TRBD2 (6 bases). The CDR3 consists of 19 residues. V was trimmed by 1 base and J by 0 bases, leaving 19 bases between them. Germline V gene data show CDR1 as SGHDN and CDR2 as FVKESK. DNA of the CDR3: TGTGCCAGCAGCCAAGTCTCGGCGGGGATTGTAAGCTCCTACAATGAGCAGTTCTTC. Translation gives CASSQVSAGIVSSYNEQFF. Full variable domain (remainder filled in from reference TRBV14 and TRBJ2-1): EAGVTQFPSHSVIEKGQTVTLRCDPISGHDNLYWYRRVMGKEIKFLLHFVKESKQDESGMPNNRFLAERTGGTYSTLKVQPAELEDSGVYFCASSQVSAGIVSSYNEQFFGPGTRLTVL.

The chain joins TRBV5-4 to TRBJ1-1, with D tentatively TRBD1 (6 bases). Germline CDR1 is SGHNT and CDR2 is YYREEE (reference sequence). Trimming took off 3 bases at V and 1 base at J, with 13 bases between the two ends. The CDR3 is 15 amino acids. The CDR3 sequence is CASSSRKGENTEAFF. CDR3 nucleotides: TGTGCCAGCAGCTCCCGGAAGGGGGAGAACACTGAAGCTTTCTTT.

The chain recombines TRBV4-1 with TRBJ1-2; the D gene is possibly TRBD1 (5 bases). V was trimmed by 4 bases and J by 5 bases, leaving 14 bases between them. The germline V gene has CDR1 MGHRA and CDR2 YSYEKL. The CDR3 is 14 amino acids. The CDR3 region is CASSPQPDSYGYTF. The CDR3 nucleotides are TGCGCCAGCAGCCCCCAACCCGACAGTTATGGCTACACCTTC.

The chain couples TRBV20-1 to TRBJ1-4; D is unclear. Per the germline V gene, CDR1 is DFQATT and CDR2 is SNEGSKA (reference sequence). The germline V and J ends were trimmed by 5 bases and 8 bases, with 6 bases remaining between them. This CDR3 is built from 10 residues. The CDR3 bases are TGCAGTGCTTCGGAGGAAAAACTGTTTTTT. As protein: CSASEEKLFF.

The table lists this clone with a count of one. The chain links TRBV2 to TRBJ1-6; unclear D gene. The CDR3 is made up of 14 amino acids. Germline lookup yields CDR1 SNHLY and CDR2 FYNNEI. Trimming took 8 bases from V and 0 from J, leaving 8 bases between them. The CDR3 spells CASGPSSYNSPLHF. Here the CDR3 DNA reads TGTGCCAGCGGGCCGAGCTCCTATAATTCACCCCTCCACTTT.

This chain uses TRBV5-1 with TRBJ2-1; a weak D match, TRBD2 (7 bases). The length of the CDR3 is 15 residues. Germline loops: CDR1 SGHRS, CDR2 YFSETQ. The ends were cut back, 2 bases at V and 6 bases at J, with 15 bases in the middle. The CDR3 region is CASSLRRGPSNEQFF. CDR3 coding DNA: TGCGCCAGCAGCTTAAGGCGGGGGCCTTCCAATGAGCAGTTCTTC.

The chain joins TRBV28 to TRBJ1-2; possible D gene TRBD1, 6 bases. CDR3 length equals 14 residues. Trimming stripped 5 bases from V and 5 bases from J, with 15 bases between. Germline loops: CDR1 MDHEN, CDR2 SYDVKM. CDR3 residues: CASSVGQNQYGYTF. DNA of the CDR3: TGTGCCAGCAGTGTAGGACAGAACCAGTATGGCTACACCTTC.

This rearrangement joins TRBV7-2 to TRBJ1-2, with D perhaps matching TRBD1 (6 bases). V dropped 1 base and J dropped 5 bases, with 14 bases sitting between them. The germline CDR1 and CDR2 sequences are SGHTA and FQGNSA. This CDR3 spans 15 amino acids. The CDR3 loop reads CASSLDLQGLYGYTF. CDR3 DNA: TGTGCCAGCAGCTTAGATCTGCAGGGGTTGTATGGCTACACCTTC.

V gene TRBV11-2 combines with J gene TRBJ2-1, with 7 bases aligning to TRBD1. The CDR3 is made up of 19 amino acids. Germline assignment: CDR1 SGHAT and CDR2 FQNNGV. V lost 1 base, J lost 0 bases, and 12 bases stayed unmatched. The CDR3 protein is CASSLASGGVSSSYNEQFF. In nucleotides, the CDR3 is TGTGCCAGCAGCTTAGCGTCAGGGGGTGTCTCAAGCTCCTACAATGAGCAGTTCTTC.